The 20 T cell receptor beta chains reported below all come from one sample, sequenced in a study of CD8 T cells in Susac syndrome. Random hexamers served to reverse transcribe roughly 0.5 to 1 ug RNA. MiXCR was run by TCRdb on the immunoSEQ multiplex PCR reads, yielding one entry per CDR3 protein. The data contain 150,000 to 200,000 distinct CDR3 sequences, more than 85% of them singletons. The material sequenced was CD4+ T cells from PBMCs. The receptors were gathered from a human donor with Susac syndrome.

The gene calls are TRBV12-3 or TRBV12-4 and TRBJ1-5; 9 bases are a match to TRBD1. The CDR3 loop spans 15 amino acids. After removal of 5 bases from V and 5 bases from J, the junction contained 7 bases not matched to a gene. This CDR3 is CASSIRQGDDQPQHF. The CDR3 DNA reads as TGTGCCAGCAGTATCAGACAGGGGGATGATCAGCCCCAGCATTTT.

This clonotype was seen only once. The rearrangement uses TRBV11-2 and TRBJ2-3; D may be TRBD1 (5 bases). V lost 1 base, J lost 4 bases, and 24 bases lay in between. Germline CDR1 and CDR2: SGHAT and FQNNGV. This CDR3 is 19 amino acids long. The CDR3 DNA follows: TGTGCCAGCAGCTTAGCGGTCTCCATCGGGCTATCAGGGCCAGATACGCAGTATTTT. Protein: CASSLAVSIGLSGPDTQYF.

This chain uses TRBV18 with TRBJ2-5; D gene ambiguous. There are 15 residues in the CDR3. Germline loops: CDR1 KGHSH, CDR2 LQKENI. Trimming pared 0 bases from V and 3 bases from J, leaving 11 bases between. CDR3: CASSPPGVIEETQYF. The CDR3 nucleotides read TGTGCCAGCTCACCACCGGGCGTAATTGAAGAGACCCAGTACTTC.

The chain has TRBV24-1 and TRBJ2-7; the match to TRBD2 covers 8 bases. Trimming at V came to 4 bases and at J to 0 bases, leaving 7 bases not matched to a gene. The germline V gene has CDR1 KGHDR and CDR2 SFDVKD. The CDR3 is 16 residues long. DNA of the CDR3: TGTGCCACCAGTGAGCTTTTAGCGGGGTCCTCCTACGAGCAGTACTTC. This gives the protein CATSELLAGSSYEQYF.

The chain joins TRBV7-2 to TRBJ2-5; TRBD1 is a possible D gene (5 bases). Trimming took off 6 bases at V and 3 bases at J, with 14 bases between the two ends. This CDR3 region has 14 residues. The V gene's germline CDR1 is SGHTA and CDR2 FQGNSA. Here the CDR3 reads CASRLSRQKETQYF. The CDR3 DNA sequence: TGTGCCAGCAGGCTTTCGAGACAGAAAGAGACCCAGTACTTC.

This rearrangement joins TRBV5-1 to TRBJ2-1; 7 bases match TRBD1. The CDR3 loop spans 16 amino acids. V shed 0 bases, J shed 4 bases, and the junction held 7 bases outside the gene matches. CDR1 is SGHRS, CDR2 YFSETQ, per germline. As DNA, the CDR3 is TGCGCCAGCAGCTTGGCCCCAGGGGGTTTGTACAATGAGCAGTTCTTC. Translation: CASSLAPGGLYNEQFF.

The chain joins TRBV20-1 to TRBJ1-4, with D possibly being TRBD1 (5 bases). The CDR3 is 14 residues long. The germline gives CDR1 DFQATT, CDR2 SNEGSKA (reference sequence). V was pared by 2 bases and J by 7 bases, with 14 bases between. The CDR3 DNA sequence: TGCAGTGCTAGACAGGGACTTCGCTCTGAAAAACTGTTTTTT. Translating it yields CSARQGLRSEKLFF.

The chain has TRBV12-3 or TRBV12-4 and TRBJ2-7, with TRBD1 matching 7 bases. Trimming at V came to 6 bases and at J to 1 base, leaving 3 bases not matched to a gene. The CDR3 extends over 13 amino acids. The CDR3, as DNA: TGTGCCAGCAGGAGACAGGGATCCTACGAGCAGTACTTC. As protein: CASRRQGSYEQYF.

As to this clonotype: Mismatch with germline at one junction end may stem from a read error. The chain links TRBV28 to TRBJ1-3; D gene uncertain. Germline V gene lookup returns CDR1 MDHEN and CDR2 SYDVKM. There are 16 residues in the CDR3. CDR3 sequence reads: CASSFSGVVSENTIYF. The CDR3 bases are TGTGCCAGCAGTTTTAGCGGAGTCGTCTCTGAAAACACCATATATTTT.

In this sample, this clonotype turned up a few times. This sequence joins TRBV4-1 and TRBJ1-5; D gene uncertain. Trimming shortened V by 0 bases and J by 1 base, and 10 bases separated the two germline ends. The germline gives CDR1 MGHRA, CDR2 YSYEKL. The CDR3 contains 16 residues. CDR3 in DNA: TGCGCCAGCAGCCAAGATTCGGGGTTGAGCAATCAGCCCCAGCATTTT. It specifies CASSQDSGLSNQPQHF.

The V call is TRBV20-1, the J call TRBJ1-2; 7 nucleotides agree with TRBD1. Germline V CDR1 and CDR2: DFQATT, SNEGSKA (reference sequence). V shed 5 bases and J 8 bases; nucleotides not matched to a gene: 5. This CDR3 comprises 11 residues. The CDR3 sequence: CSAGRGPGYTF. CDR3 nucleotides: TGCAGTGCTGGAAGGGGGCCAGGCTACACCTTC.

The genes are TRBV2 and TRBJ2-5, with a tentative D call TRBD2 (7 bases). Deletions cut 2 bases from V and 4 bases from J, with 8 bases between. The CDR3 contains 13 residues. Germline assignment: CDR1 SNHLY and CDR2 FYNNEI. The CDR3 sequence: CASSERGAETQYF. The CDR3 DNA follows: TGTGCCAGCAGTGAACGGGGGGCAGAGACCCAGTACTTC.

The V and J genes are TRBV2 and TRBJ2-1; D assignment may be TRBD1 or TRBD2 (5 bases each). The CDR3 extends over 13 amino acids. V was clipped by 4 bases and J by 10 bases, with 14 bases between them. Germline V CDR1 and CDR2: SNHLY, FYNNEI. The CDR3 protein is CASSVRDQAEQFF. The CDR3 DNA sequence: TGTGCCAGCAGTGTCCGGGACCAGGCAGAGCAGTTCTTC. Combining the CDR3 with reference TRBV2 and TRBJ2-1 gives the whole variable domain EPEVTQTPSHQVTQMGQEVILRCVPISNHLYFYWYRQILGQKVEFLVSFYNNEISEKSEIFDDQFSVERPDGSNFTLKIRSTKLEDSAMYFCASSVRDQAEQFFGPGTRLTVL.

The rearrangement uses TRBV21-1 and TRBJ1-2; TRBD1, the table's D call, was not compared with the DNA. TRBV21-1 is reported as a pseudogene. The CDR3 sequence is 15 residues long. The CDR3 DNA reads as TGTGCCAGCAGCGACGGACAGAGATTTAACTATGGCTACACCTTC. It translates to CASSDGQRFNYGYTF.

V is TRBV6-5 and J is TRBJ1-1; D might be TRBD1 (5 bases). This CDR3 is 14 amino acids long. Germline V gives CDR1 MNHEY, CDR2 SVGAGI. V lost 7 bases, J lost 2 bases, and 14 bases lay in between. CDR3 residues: CASTAGTLNTEAFF. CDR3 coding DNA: TGTGCCAGCACCGCCGGGACCCTTAACACTGAAGCTTTCTTT.

This CDR3 is CASRRGQRGYEQYF. The CDR3 bases are TGTGCCAGCAGAAGGGGGCAACGGGGCTACGAGCAGTACTTC. J is TRBJ2-7 and V is TRBV25-1, with 7 bases that match TRBD1. Germline CDR1 and CDR2: MGHDK and SYGVNS. This CDR3 contains 14 residues. The V gene end was trimmed by 6 bases and the J gene end by 3 bases; junction bases not matched to a gene: 8.

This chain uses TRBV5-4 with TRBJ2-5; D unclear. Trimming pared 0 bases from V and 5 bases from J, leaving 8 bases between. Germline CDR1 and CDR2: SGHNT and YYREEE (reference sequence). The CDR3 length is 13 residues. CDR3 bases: TGTGCCAGCAGCTTGGCGCCGGCGGAGACCCAGTACTTC. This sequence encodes CASSLAPAETQYF.

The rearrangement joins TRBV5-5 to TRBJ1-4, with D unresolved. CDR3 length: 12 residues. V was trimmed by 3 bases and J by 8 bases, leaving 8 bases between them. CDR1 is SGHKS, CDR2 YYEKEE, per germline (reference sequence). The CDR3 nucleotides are TGTGCCAGCAGCTCGATCACCGAAAAACTGTTTTTT. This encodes CASSSITEKLFF.

CDR3 DNA sequence: TGCGCCAGCACCTCCGGGACTAGCGGGAGTTTTGGGGCCAACGTCCTGACTTTC. This codes for CASTSGTSGSFGANVLTF. The rearrangement joins TRBV5-1 to TRBJ2-6; 14 bases are shared with TRBD2. J lost 3 bases, V lost 6 bases, and 8 bases had no gene match. This CDR3 region has 18 residues. Germline V CDR1 and CDR2: SGHRS, YFSETQ.

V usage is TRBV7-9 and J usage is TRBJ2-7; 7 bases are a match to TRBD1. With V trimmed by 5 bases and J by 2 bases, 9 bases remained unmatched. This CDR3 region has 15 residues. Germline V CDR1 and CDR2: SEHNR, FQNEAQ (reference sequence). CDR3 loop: CASSRRGPIPYEQYF. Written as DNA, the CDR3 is TGTGCCAGCAGCCGTAGGGGGCCCATTCCCTACGAGCAGTACTTC.